The 14 T cell receptor beta chains given below trace back to one sample, sequenced in a study of cytomegalovirus exposure and HLA in healthy donors. Produced via immunoSEQ multiplex PCR; TCRdb's table is partial and in-frame only. The table records approximately 300,000 clones, roughly 90% of them present only once. The sample comprised PBMCs. These receptors were taken from a young woman in good health and CMV-seronegative.

The chain employs TRBV18 and TRBJ2-5; a possible D gene is TRBD1 (5 bases). V gave up 3 bases and J gave up 0 bases, with 14 bases separating them. In germline, CDR1 is KGHSH, CDR2 LQKENI. The CDR3 covers 16 residues. The CDR3 coding sequence is TGTGCCAGCTCACCCCGGATAGGGGCAAACCAAGAGACCCAGTACTTC. It yields the protein CASSPRIGANQETQYF.

V is TRBV5-1 and J is TRBJ2-1, with a tentative D call TRBD1 (5 bases). Trimming pared 0 bases from V and 15 bases from J, leaving 16 bases between. Germline loops: CDR1 SGHRS, CDR2 YFSETQ. This CDR3 region has 13 residues. The CDR3 sequence: CASSLAPGSVLFF. CDR3 coding DNA: TGCGCCAGCAGCTTGGCCCCAGGGTCCGTGCTGTTCTTC. The full variable domain, in which reference TRBV5-1 and TRBJ2-1 provide the parts outside the CDR3, is KAGVTQTPRYLIKTRGQQVTLSCSPISGHRSVSWYQQTPGQGLQFLFEYFSETQRNKGNFPGRFSGRQFSNSRSEMNVSTLELGDSALYLCASSLAPGSVLFFGPGTRLTVL.

This chain uses TRBV7-8 with TRBJ2-7; perhaps TRBD2 as D (6 bases). V lost 4 bases, J lost 7 bases, and 11 bases lay in between. Germline V CDR1 and CDR2: SGHVS, FQNEAQ. This CDR3 spans 12 amino acids. The CDR3 sequence: CASSSDAGEQYF. The CDR3 region has the DNA TGTGCCAGCAGCTCAGATGCGGGGGAGCAGTACTTC.

Only one count was recorded for this clone. V usage is TRBV6-5 and J usage is TRBJ1-2, with 10 bases that match TRBD1. The V segment lost 6 bases and the J segment 8 bases; nucleotides outside the gene matches: 9. Per the germline V gene, CDR1 is MNHEY and CDR2 is SVGAGI. The CDR3 extends over 14 amino acids. The CDR3 sequence is CASRGSGTGDGYTF. CDR3 DNA: TGTGCCAGCAGGGGGTCCGGGACAGGGGACGGCTACACCTTC.

The rearrangement links TRBV7-9 to TRBJ1-5; D remains ambiguous. Germline-derived CDR1 and CDR2 are SEHNR and FQNEAQ (reference sequence). The CDR3 runs 14 residues. V was pared by 5 bases and J by 1 base, with 9 bases between. The CDR3 region is CASSGRWSNQPQHF. CDR3 sequence (DNA): TGTGCCAGCAGCGGCCGTTGGAGCAATCAGCCCCAGCATTTT.

This clone was found once. The sample holds other DNA sequences that translate to the same CDR3. The rearrangement uses TRBV7-9 and TRBJ2-7, with a possible D match to TRBD1 (6 bases). Germline V gene data show CDR1 as SEHNR and CDR2 as FQNEAQ (reference sequence). The CDR3 sequence is 13 residues long. Trimming pared 0 bases from V and 3 bases from J, leaving 6 bases between. This chain's CDR3 is CASSLAGGYEQYF. The CDR3 DNA is TGTGCCAGCAGCTTAGCAGGGGGCTACGAGCAGTACTTC.

J is TRBJ2-1 and V is TRBV10-3; D might be TRBD2 (5 bases). Trimming cost V 3 bases and J 8 bases, with 14 bases left between them. The CDR3 length is 14 residues. Germline CDR1 ENHRY, CDR2 SYGVKD. CDR3 bases: TGTGCCATCAGTGAAGGCCTAGGACTCGATGAGCAGTTCTTC. Its translation is CAISEGLGLDEQFF.

The chain uses TRBV7-8 and TRBJ2-1; 7 bases are a match to TRBD1. The CDR3 spans 15 residues. Germline values: CDR1 SGHVS, CDR2 FQNEAQ. The V and J ends lost 7 bases and 5 bases, in that order; junction bases with no gene match: 11. CDR3 coding DNA: TGTGCCAGCAACAAGGAGAGGGGGCGGGACAATGAGCAGTTCTTC. Amino acid sequence: CASNKERGRDNEQFF. The variable domain in full, with the rest retrieved from reference TRBV7-8 and TRBJ2-1, is GAGVSQSPRYKVAKRGQDVALRCDPISGHVSLFWYQQALGQGPEFLTYFQNEAQLDKSGLPSDRFFAERPEGSVSTLKIQRTQQEDSAVYLCASNKERGRDNEQFFGPGTRLTVL.

This clone showed up just a few times. This chain links TRBV19 with TRBJ1-2; a weak D match, TRBD1 (5 bases). CDR1 LNHDA and CDR2 SQIVND come from the germline V gene (reference sequence). V lost 4 bases and J lost 6, with 21 bases in between. The CDR3 length is 16 residues. The CDR3, as DNA: TGTGCCAGTAGTACTGGGTCTCGCGGGGCCCTTGATGGCTACACCTTC. Residues: CASSTGSRGALDGYTF.

A single count supports this clone. The CDR3 DNA follows: TGTGCCAGCACGGGAGCTAGCACAGATACGCAGTATTTT. This codes for CASTGASTDTQYF. This chain uses TRBV28 with TRBJ2-3, with TRBD2 as a possible D gene (6 bases). From germline, CDR1 is MDHEN and CDR2 SYDVKM. Trimming took 7 bases from V and 0 from J, leaving 8 bases between them. The CDR3 spans 13 residues.

The chain has TRBV6-1 and TRBJ2-7; 7 bases map to TRBD2. The CDR3 runs to 13 residues. Germline lookup yields CDR1 MNHNS and CDR2 SASEGT. V was clipped by 11 bases and J by 3 bases; unmatched bases: 10. The CDR3 here is CAGAREGSYEQYF. The CDR3 nucleotides are TGTGCCGGGGCCAGGGAGGGAAGCTACGAGCAGTACTTC.

This chain links TRBV4-3 with TRBJ1-2; a possible D gene is TRBD1 (5 bases). V was cut by 4 bases and J by 4 bases, with 13 bases left in between. This CDR3 has 14 residues. Germline loops: CDR1 LGHNA, CDR2 YSLEER. CDR3 amino acids: CASSPGGRGYGYTF. CDR3 DNA: TGCGCCAGCAGCCCTGGCGGGAGGGGCTATGGCTACACCTTC.

This clone has only a few counts. Sequence at one end of the junction differs from germline and may be a read error. V usage is TRBV7-2 and J usage is TRBJ2-5; D is unresolved. There are 12 residues in the CDR3. The V gene's germline CDR1 is SGHTA and CDR2 FQGNSA. The CDR3 nucleotides are TGTGCCAGCAGCCAAAATACAGCTAAGCAGGACTTC. Translated: CASSQNTAKQDF.

This chain uses TRBV4-2 with TRBJ1-5, with D tentatively TRBD1 (5 bases). Germline loops: CDR1 LGHNA, CDR2 YNFKEQ. The CDR3 is 15 residues long. V was clipped by 1 base and J by 5 bases, with 12 bases between them. CDR3 DNA: TGTGCCAGCAGCCAAGCGGGGCGCGGGGATCAGCCCCAGCATTTT. This codes for CASSQAGRGDQPQHF.